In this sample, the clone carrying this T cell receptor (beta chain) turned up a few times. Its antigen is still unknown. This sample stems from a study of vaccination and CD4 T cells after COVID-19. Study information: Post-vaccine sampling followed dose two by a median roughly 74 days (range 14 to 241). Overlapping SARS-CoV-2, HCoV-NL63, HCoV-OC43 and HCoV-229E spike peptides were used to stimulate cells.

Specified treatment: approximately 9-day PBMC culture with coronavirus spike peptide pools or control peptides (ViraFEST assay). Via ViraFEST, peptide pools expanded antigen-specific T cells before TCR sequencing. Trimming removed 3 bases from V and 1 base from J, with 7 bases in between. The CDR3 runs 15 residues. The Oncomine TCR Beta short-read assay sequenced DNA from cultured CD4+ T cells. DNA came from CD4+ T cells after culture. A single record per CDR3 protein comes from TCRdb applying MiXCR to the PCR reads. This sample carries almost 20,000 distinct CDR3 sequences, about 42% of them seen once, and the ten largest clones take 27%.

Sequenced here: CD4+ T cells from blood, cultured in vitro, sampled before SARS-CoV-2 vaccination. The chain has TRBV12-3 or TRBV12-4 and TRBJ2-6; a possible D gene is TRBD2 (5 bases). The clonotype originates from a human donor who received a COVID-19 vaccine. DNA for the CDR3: TGTGCCAGCAGTTTTCCGGGGTCTGGGGCCAACGTCCTGACTTTC. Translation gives CASSFPGSGANVLTF.